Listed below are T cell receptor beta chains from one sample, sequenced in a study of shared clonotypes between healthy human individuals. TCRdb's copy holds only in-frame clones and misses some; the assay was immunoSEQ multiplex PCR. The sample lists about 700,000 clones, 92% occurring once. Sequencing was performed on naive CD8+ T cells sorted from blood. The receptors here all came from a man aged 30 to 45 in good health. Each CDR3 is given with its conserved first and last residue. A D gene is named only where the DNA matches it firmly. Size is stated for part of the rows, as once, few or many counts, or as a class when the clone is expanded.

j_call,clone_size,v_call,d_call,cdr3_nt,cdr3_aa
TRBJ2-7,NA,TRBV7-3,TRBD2,TGTGCCAGCAGCTCAGACCTAGCGGGAGAATACGAGCAGTACTTC,CASSSDLAGEYEQYF
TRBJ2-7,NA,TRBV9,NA,TGTGCCAGCGGCGACTACGAGCAGTACTTC,CASGDYEQYF
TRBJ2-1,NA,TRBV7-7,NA,TGTGCTAGCAGCCCAGGCGCGCGGCCAAGCTCCTACAATGAGCAGTTCTTC,CASSPGARPSSYNEQFF
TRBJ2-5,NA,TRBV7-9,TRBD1,TGTGCCAGCAGCCAAGGACAGGGTTACCAAGAGACCCAGTACTTC,CASSQGQGYQETQYF
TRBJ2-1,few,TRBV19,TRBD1,TGTGCCAGTAGTATAACGTCAGGGGGCCCTCCAAACAATGAGCAGTTCTTC,CASSITSGGPPNNEQFF
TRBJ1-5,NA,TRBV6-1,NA,TGTGCCAGCAGTGTATACAGGGATAGCAATCAGCCCCAGCATTTT,CASSVYRDSNQPQHF
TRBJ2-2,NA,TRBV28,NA,TGTGCCAGCAGTCCCTGGGCTAGTCGAGCTGGGGAGCTGTTTTTT,CASSPWASRAGELFF
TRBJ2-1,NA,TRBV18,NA,TGTGCCAGCTCATCTGGACTGAACTCCTACAATGAGCAGTTCTTC,CASSSGLNSYNEQFF
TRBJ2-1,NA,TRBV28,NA,TGTGCCAGCAGCCATAGACAGAGTTCCTACAATGAGCAGTTCTTC,CASSHRQSSYNEQFF
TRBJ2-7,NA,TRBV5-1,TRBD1,TGCGCCAGCAGCTCAGGGACAGGGGGATTTGATGAGCAGTACTTC,CASSSGTGGFDEQYF
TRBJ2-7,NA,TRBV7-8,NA,TGTGCCAGCAGCCCCGGCCCGGGGGATTACGAGCAGTACTTC,CASSPGPGDYEQYF
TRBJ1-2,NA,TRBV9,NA,TGTGCCAGCAGCGCCCATGAAAAATCTTTTACGACAGACTTTAACTATGGCTACACCTTC,CASSAHEKSFTTDFNYGYTF
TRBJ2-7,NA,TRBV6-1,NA,TGTGCCAGCAGTGCGGGGGCCCTAGCGGCAACCTACGAGCAGTACTTC,CASSAGALAATYEQYF
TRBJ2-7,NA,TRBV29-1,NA,TGCAGCGTTGATAGGGATCGGCTAAGTTGGACCTACGAGCAGTACTTC,CSVDRDRLSWTYEQYF
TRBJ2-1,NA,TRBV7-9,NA,TGTGCCAGCAGCTTAGAGGGGACAAGGCCATCCTACAATGAGCAGTTCTTC,CASSLEGTRPSYNEQFF
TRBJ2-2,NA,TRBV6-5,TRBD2,TGTGCCAGCAGTTACAGCGGGAGGGCCGGCACCGGGGAGCTGTTTTTT,CASSYSGRAGTGELFF
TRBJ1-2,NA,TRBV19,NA,TGTGCCAGTAGTGTGGGGGGCGGCGGACCTGGCTACACCTTC,CASSVGGGGPGYTF
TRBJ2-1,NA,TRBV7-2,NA,TGTGCCAGCAGCTTAACCGGGGCCATCCTCTTC,CASSLTGAILF
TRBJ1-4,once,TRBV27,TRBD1,TGTGCCAGCAGTTTCCCGACAGGGGATAATGAAAAACTGTTTTTT,CASSFPTGDNEKLFF
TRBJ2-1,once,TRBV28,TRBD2,TGTGCCAGCAGTTTGGGACTAGCGGGGTTGGATGAGCAGTTCTTC,CASSLGLAGLDEQFF
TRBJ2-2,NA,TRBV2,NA,TGTGCCAGCAGTGATCGGGTAGGAACCGGGGAGCTGTTTTTT,CASSDRVGTGELFF
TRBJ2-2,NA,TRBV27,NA,TGTGCCAGCAGTCACAAGCGCGGCGGGGAGCTGTTTTTT,CASSHKRGGELFF
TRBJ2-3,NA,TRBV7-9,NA,TGTGCCAGCAGCTCCGAGGCAGATACGCAGTATTTT,CASSSEADTQYF
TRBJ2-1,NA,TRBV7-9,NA,TGTGCCAGCAGCTTATTAGGGGGTAGGGATGAGCAGTTCTTC,CASSLLGGRDEQFF